This T cell receptor (beta chain) was documented in a study of T cell responses to AZD1222 COVID-19 vaccine (dated by TCRdb to the early 2020s). In terms of the full investigation: TCR sequencing covered over 230 trial participants: 207 given two doses of AZD1222 and 26 given two doses of MenACWY control vaccine. Trial participants were enrolled by age into subgroups of 18-55, 56-69 and 70-plus years, and around 150, 28 and 57 TCR-sequenced participants, respectively, were included in these subgroups.

Explained via the paper, the time point label denotes: about 28 days (+/-7) after the second vaccine dose. AZD1222 recipients whose second dose came at about 4 weeks and those whose second dose came at about 12 weeks were combined into one group, since spike-specific TCR depth and breadth did not differ between the two schedules. The vaccinee samples were drawn from two UK trials, COV001 and COV002, one of which was a single-blind randomized controlled phase 2/3 trial testing AZD1222 (ChAdOx1 nCoV-19) in healthy adults. For TCRbeta chain sequencing, PBMC samples were collected from trial participants at day 0 and at day 28 after the second dose. Findings and caveats that apply to the study as a whole: Most participants were white British and females outnumbered males, and the authors suggested that clonal diversity may have been underestimated. In the small 56-69-year group, the increase in depth fell short of significance, most likely because of low power. Because no day 14 peak-response samples were available, the repertoires could be characterized only after the peak T cell response. Conclusions about previously exposed vaccinees are limited because only a handful of AZD1222 recipients were SARS-CoV-2 seropositive at baseline. After two AZD1222 doses, spike-specific TCR breadth and depth were significantly higher than at day 0 and than in MenACWY recipients. The whole spike protein was spanned by vaccine-associated CD4 TCRs, and dominant responses were seen in regions 160-218 and 743-854. Nearly half of unique spike-specific TCRs reportedly recognized epitopes outside regions mutated in the B.1.351 and B.1.1.7 variants.

Notes on this clone: Its antigen specificity is not known. No qualities accompany the bases; no much larger clone lies one base away.

The CDR3 regions of human TCRbeta chains were analyzed by immunosequencing. The paper's data handling went like this. Repertoire TCRs were checked for matches against a reference library of SARS-CoV-2-specific TCRs that had been generated using the MIRA antigen-specificity platform. Breadth meant the fraction of unique TCRs that were SARS-CoV-2-associated, whereas depth meant the fraction of total T cells that were SARS-CoV-2-associated. Using the MIRA data, every spike-specific TCR was mapped to the spike region that the TCR reacted to and assigned to either a CD4 or a CD8 class. Log10-transformed breadth and depth values were compared by one-way ANOVA with Sidak's multiple comparisons tests. Sourced from immuneACCESS, this table was stored by TCRdb with only in-frame sequences that have V and J called. A share of the clones is absent; for the studies checked, an unresolved V gene accounts for under half, and the remainder has no known explanation. V and J calls and clone size come straight from that table; D and trimming were deduced from the DNA. The sample profile shows roughly 120,000 clones; more than 80% of them were found once. The ten largest account for about 4.4% of the sample.

From its cysteine to its phenylalanine, the CDR3 spans 15 amino acids. Solely the CDR3 DNA is kept, with 45 bases framed from the first base. V is trimmed back by 2 bases and J by 4 bases, and the junction contains 6 bases that no gene match accounts for. The germline V gene gives CDR1 as SGHDT and CDR2 as YYEEEE. The material was peripheral blood, obtained 28 days after the second AZD1222 dose. The V gene is TRBV5-6 and the J gene is TRBJ1-5; 7 nucleotides in the junction match TRBD1. The receptor's source is an adult who received the AZD1222 COVID-19 vaccine. The DNA is as follows: TGTGCCAGCAGCTTTAGGACAGGAAAAAATCAGCCCCAGCATTTT. Translated, it gives CASSFRTGKNQPQHF. The entire variable domain, with the stretches around the CDR3 drawn from the reference TRBV5-6 and TRBJ1-5 proteins, is DAGVTQSPTHLIKTRGQQVTLRCSPKSGHDTVSWYQQALGQGPQFIFQYYEEEERQRGNFPDRFSGHQFPNYSSELNVNALLLGDSALYLCASSFRTGKNQPQHFGDGTRLSIL.